These 20 T cell receptor beta chains came from one sample sequenced in a study of blood T cell repertoires in COVID-19. Measured with immunoSEQ multiplex PCR; TCRdb has only the in-frame clones, and not every one. The repertoire holds fewer than 250,000 clones, with 84% as singletons. The material sequenced was PBMCs or T cells enriched from blood (not recorded which). Receptors were obtained from a man in his sixties who had recovered from COVID-19.

The DNA of the CDR3 is TGTGCCAGCGCCGTTCAGGGGGATAGCACAGATACGCAGTATTTT. It encodes CASAVQGDSTDTQYF. The rearrangement links TRBV6-5 to TRBJ2-3; 7 nucleotides agree with TRBD1. The CDR3 has 15 residues. Germline V lookup: CDR1 MNHEY, CDR2 SVGAGI. Trimming at V came to 8 bases and at J to 0 bases, leaving 8 bases not matched to a gene.

Note on this clone: A much larger clone lies one base from this, so it may be a read error. The chain employs TRBV7-9 and TRBJ2-5; 8 nucleotides line up with TRBD2. CDR1 is SEHNR and CDR2 is FQNEAQ in the germline V gene (reference sequence). V was pared by 3 bases and J by 5 bases, with 2 bases of the junction left unmatched. The CDR3 length is 13 residues. For the CDR3, the DNA is TGTGCCAGCAGCTTCGGGGGGGTTGAGACCCAGTACTTC. It specifies CASSFGGVETQYF.

This chain connects TRBV7-3 to TRBJ1-2, with a tentative D call TRBD1 (5 bases). Germline V gene data show CDR1 as SGHTA and CDR2 as FQGTGA. The V end was cut by 5 bases, the J end by 6 bases, with 19 bases between. The CDR3 extends over 15 amino acids. CDR3 region: CASSPVGGVGNGYTF. For the CDR3, the DNA is TGTGCCAGCAGCCCCGTTGGGGGGGTCGGAAATGGCTACACCTTC.

This rearrangement joins TRBV30 to TRBJ1-6; D is undetermined. CDR1 is GTSNPN and CDR2 is SVGIG in the germline V gene (reference sequence). The CDR3 covers 17 residues. V was cut by 0 bases and J by 2 bases, with 14 bases left in between. CDR3 sequence (DNA): TGTGCCTGGAGTGTACAGAGTACTCGGACCTATAATTCACCCCTCCACTTT. This codes for CAWSVQSTRTYNSPLHF.

This chain joins TRBV11-2 and TRBJ1-2; D may be TRBD1 (6 bases). V lost 5 bases and J lost 8, with 15 bases in between. The germline V gene encodes CDR1 SGHAT and CDR2 FQNNGV. The CDR3 sequence is 13 residues long. The CDR3 DNA reads as TGTGCCAGCAGCCTTACAGGGATTGGCGGCTACACCTTC. It encodes CASSLTGIGGYTF.

About this clone itself: Additional DNA sequences in this sample encode the identical CDR3. This chain joins TRBV5-1 and TRBJ2-5, with unresolved D. CDR3 size: 12 residues. Germline V gene data show CDR1 as SGHRS and CDR2 as YFSETQ. The V and J ends lost 0 bases and 5 bases respectively, with 5 bases between them. In DNA, the CDR3 is TGCGCCAGCAGCTTGGCCAGGGAGACCCAGTACTTC. Translating it yields CASSLARETQYF.

The CDR3, as DNA: TGTGCCATCAGGGAAGGGGGCTTGAGCAATCAGCCCCAGCATTTT. Its protein product is CAIREGGLSNQPQHF. The genes are TRBV10-3 and TRBJ1-5, with 7 bases fitting TRBD1. The length of the CDR3 is 15 residues. Germline V CDR1 and CDR2: ENHRY, SYGVKD. V lost 6 bases and J lost 1; bases outside the gene matches: 6.

This CDR3 is CASSIGPGGRGYTF. For the CDR3, the DNA is TGTGCCAGTAGTATAGGTCCAGGGGGCAGAGGCTACACCTTC. The J gene is TRBJ1-2, the V gene TRBV19; 8 positions match TRBD1. CDR3 length: 14 residues. With V trimmed by 1 base and J by 8 bases, 6 bases remained unmatched. Germline V gene data show CDR1 as LNHDA and CDR2 as SQIVND (reference sequence). The whole variable domain, remainder taken from reference TRBV19 and TRBJ1-2, is DGGITQSPKYLFRKEGQNVTLSCEQNLNHDAMYWYRQDPGQGLRLIYYSQIVNDFQKGDIAEGYSVSREKKESFPLTVTSAQKNPTAFYLCASSIGPGGRGYTFGSGTRLTVV.

CDR3 nucleotide sequence: TGTGCCAGCAGCCAGGGGATCAGGGGGGATTCACCCCTCCACTTT. Amino acids: CASSQGIRGDSPLHF. The rearrangement uses TRBV3-1 (or the pseudogene TRBV3-2) and TRBJ1-6; 7 bases map to TRBD1. The trim removed 3 bases at V and 8 bases at J, leaving 7 bases unmatched. Germline lookup yields CDR1 LGHDT and CDR2 YNNKEL (reference sequence). CDR3 size: 15 residues.

J is TRBJ2-1 and V is TRBV14; D gene ambiguous. This CDR3 has 15 amino acids. The germline V gene has CDR1 SGHDN and CDR2 FVKESK. V was cut by 4 bases and J by 4 bases, with 14 bases left in between. The CDR3 nucleotides are TGTGCCAGCAGCCCTATTCCGCCGCGATACAATGAGCAGTTCTTC. Translating it yields CASSPIPPRYNEQFF.

The chain carries TRBV30 and TRBJ1-2; 7 positions agree with TRBD1. V was pared by 2 bases and J by 4 bases, with 7 bases of the junction left unmatched. This CDR3 has 14 residues. Germline-derived CDR1 and CDR2 are GTSNPN and SVGIG (reference sequence). The CDR3, as DNA: TGTGCCTGGAGTCTGAACGACAGGGCCTATGGCTACACCTTC. Its translation: CAWSLNDRAYGYTF.

The J gene is TRBJ1-2, the V gene TRBV12-3 or TRBV12-4, with D possibly matching TRBD1 (5 bases). CDR3 length equals 12 residues. The V and J ends lost 7 bases and 7 bases respectively, with 13 bases between them. CDR3 residues: CASTRVLGGYTF. The CDR3 DNA sequence: TGTGCCAGCACCAGGGTACTGGGTGGCTACACCTTC.

The V gene is TRBV5-1, the J gene TRBJ1-3; 8 bases map to TRBD1. After removal of 3 bases from V and 3 bases from J, the junction contained 5 bases not matched to a gene. The CDR3 loop spans 15 amino acids. The germline V gene encodes CDR1 SGHRS and CDR2 YFSETQ. This chain's CDR3 is CASSSTGAGGNTIYF. The CDR3 DNA reads as TGCGCCAGCAGCTCGACAGGGGCGGGTGGAAACACCATATATTTT.

J is TRBJ1-1 and V is TRBV19; D gene ambiguous. V lost 5 bases and J lost 0, with 7 bases in between. CDR1 and CDR2 (germline): LNHDA, SQIVND (reference sequence). CDR3 length: 13 residues. In DNA, the CDR3 is TGTGCCAGTAGTCTCAACATGAACACTGAAGCTTTCTTT. The encoded protein is CASSLNMNTEAFF.

The chain has TRBV5-1 and TRBJ1-2, with D perhaps matching TRBD1 (6 bases). CDR1 and CDR2 from the germline V gene are SGHRS and YFSETQ. Trimming removed 4 bases from V and 5 bases from J, with 21 bases in between. This CDR3 has 16 residues. As DNA, the CDR3 is TGCGCCAGCAGCCCTTCGGGGCACAGGGTGGAATATGGCTACACCTTC. Protein sequence: CASSPSGHRVEYGYTF.

This sequence joins TRBV6-5 and TRBJ2-7; possibly TRBD2 for D (5 bases). The CDR3 loop spans 13 amino acids. Deletions cut 8 bases from V and 2 bases from J, with 13 bases between. Germline loops: CDR1 MNHEY, CDR2 SVGAGI. The CDR3: CASSRVGTYEQYF. Written as DNA, the CDR3 is TGTGCCAGCTCCCGGGTCGGGACCTACGAGCAGTACTTC.

The rearrangement uses TRBV7-9 and TRBJ2-1; D is ambiguous. This CDR3 comprises 14 residues. Trimming pared 1 base from V and 0 bases from J, leaving 4 bases between. Germline V CDR1 and CDR2: SEHNR, FQNEAQ (reference sequence). The CDR3 DNA sequence: TGTGCCAGCAGCTTAGGGAGCTCCTACAATGAGCAGTTCTTC. Amino acids: CASSLGSSYNEQFF.

This CDR3 is CASSPDRAYEQYF. In nucleotides, the CDR3 is TGTGCCAGCAGCCCGGACAGGGCCTACGAGCAGTACTTC. The V and J genes are TRBV5-5 and TRBJ2-7; 8 bases map to TRBD1. After removal of 4 bases from V and 2 bases from J, the junction contained 2 bases not matched to a gene. This CDR3 spans 13 amino acids. CDR1 is SGHKS, CDR2 YYEKEE, per germline (reference sequence).

The chain joins TRBV19 to TRBJ2-3; possible D gene TRBD1, 6 bases. The CDR3 is made up of 13 amino acids. The V end lost 6 bases, the J end lost 3 bases, and 10 bases lay between the germline ends. Germline V lookup: CDR1 LNHDA, CDR2 SQIVND (reference sequence). CDR3 bases: TGTGCCAGTAGCCAAGGACAGACAGATACGCAGTATTTT. The encoded protein is CASSQGQTDTQYF.

The rearrangement uses TRBV5-8 and TRBJ2-3, with 11 bases matching TRBD2. The trim removed 4 bases at V and 3 bases at J, leaving 4 bases unmatched. CDR1 is SGHTS and CDR2 is YDEGEE in the germline V gene. This CDR3 is 15 amino acids long. The CDR3 loop reads CASSPGTSGTDTQYF. The CDR3 nucleotides are TGTGCCAGCAGCCCCGGGACTAGCGGTACAGATACGCAGTATTTT.